This T cell receptor beta chain is from a study of cytomegalovirus exposure and HLA in healthy donors. PCR primers comprised 60 Vbeta and 13 Jbeta primers. Sequencing used immunoSEQ multiplex PCR; TCRdb keeps in-frame clones, though not all of them. The table shows fewer than 200,000 clones, with around three quarters occurring only once. This clone has just a few counts. V lost 4 bases, J lost 2 bases, and 9 bases lay in between. This CDR3 comprises 13 residues. Germline CDR1 and CDR2: SGHKS and YYEKEE (reference sequence). Input material: PBMCs. This TCR was sampled from a woman in her forties in good health and CMV-seronegative. The chain recombines TRBV5-5 with TRBJ1-2; tentative D call: TRBD1 (6 bases). The CDR3 loop reads CASSPGTNYGYTF. In nucleotides, the CDR3 is TGTGCCAGCAGCCCCGGGACAAACTATGGCTACACCTTC.